This T cell receptor beta chain was sequenced during a study of control samples from healthy donors and cancer patients. Trimming pared 6 bases from V and 3 bases from J, leaving 17 bases between. The CDR3 is 15 residues long. The germline V gene has CDR1 MGHRA and CDR2 YSYEKL. Repertoires were generated with immunoSEQ multiplex PCR, while TCRdb's copy carries only in-frame clones and drops some. There are 130,000 to 150,000 clones in the sample; less than 90% occur only once, and around 8.2% lies in the top ten. This TCR was recovered from a young woman in good health. Input material: blood. The rearrangement links TRBV4-1 to TRBJ1-1; a possible D gene is TRBD1 (5 bases). The chain's CDR3 is CASSPRDLGDTEAFF. The CDR3 DNA is TGCGCCAGCAGTCCGAGGGACCTGGGGGACACTGAAGCTTTCTTT.